The 32 T cell receptor beta chains below were found in one sample sequenced in a study of control samples from healthy donors and cancer patients. TCRdb keeps only in-frame clones here, not all; method: immunoSEQ multiplex PCR. The table lists 130,000 or so clones, 88% of them singletons. Material for sequencing was blood. These receptor sequences come from a man aged 50 to 60 in good health.

The V call is TRBV4-1, the J call TRBJ2-5; the match to TRBD1 covers 10 bases. In germline, CDR1 is MGHRA, CDR2 YSYEKL. Unmatched junction bases numbered 3, after V lost 1 base and J lost 4 bases. CDR3 length equals 15 residues. The CDR3 bases are TGCGCCAGCAGCCAAGTCGACAGGGGGCTAGAGACCCAGTACTTC. Encoded protein: CASSQVDRGLETQYF.

V is TRBV19 and J is TRBJ1-2; 7 bases are a match to TRBD1. Germline V gene data show CDR1 as LNHDA and CDR2 as SQIVND (reference sequence). V dropped 3 bases and J dropped 6; count of bases not matched to a gene: 7. CDR3 length: 14 residues. The DNA of the CDR3 is TGTGCCAGTAGTATTCAAGGGGGCTATCATGGCTACACCTTC. Protein product: CASSIQGGYHGYTF.

CDR3 residues: CAIRGGQKPNTGELFF. The CDR3 DNA reads as TGTGCCATCAGGGGGGGACAGAAGCCGAACACCGGGGAGCTGTTTTTT. The V call is TRBV10-3, the J call TRBJ2-2, with a weak D call TRBD1 (7 bases). Trimming pared 6 bases from V and 0 bases from J, leaving 14 bases between. CDR1 is ENHRY and CDR2 is SYGVKD in the germline V gene. The CDR3 loop spans 16 amino acids.

The chain joins TRBV3-1 (or the pseudogene TRBV3-2) to TRBJ1-5, with D possibly TRBD1 on 5 matching bases. V was cut by 0 bases and J by 6 bases, with 12 bases left in between. The CDR3 extends over 15 amino acids. In germline, CDR1 is LGHDT, CDR2 YNNKEL (reference sequence). The CDR3 nucleotides are TGTGCCAGCAGCCAAGAAGGGGCAGGGAGTCAGCCCCAGCATTTT. Amino acids: CASSQEGAGSQPQHF.

The CDR3 spells CASSGRDTVQYF. The CDR3 DNA is TGTGCCAGCAGTGGGAGGGACACCGTCCAGTACTTC. The genes are TRBV2 and TRBJ2-5; D possibly matches TRBD1 or TRBD2 (6 bases each). The V end lost 4 bases, the J end lost 10 bases, and 13 bases lay between the germline ends. There are 12 residues in the CDR3. In germline, CDR1 is SNHLY, CDR2 FYNNEI.

The J gene is TRBJ2-7, the V gene TRBV2; D is undetermined. The CDR3 consists of 12 residues. The germline CDR1 and CDR2 sequences are SNHLY and FYNNEI. The ends were cut back, 6 bases at V and 0 bases at J, with 6 bases in the middle. CDR3 amino acids: CASRAGSYEQYF. The CDR3 DNA reads as TGTGCCAGCAGGGCAGGCTCCTACGAGCAGTACTTC. Looking up the rest from reference TRBV2 and TRBJ2-7 gives the full variable domain: EPEVTQTPSHQVTQMGQEVILRCVPISNHLYFYWYRQILGQKVEFLVSFYNNEISEKSEIFDDQFSVERPDGSNFTLKIRSTKLEDSAMYFCASRAGSYEQYFGPGTRLTVT.

V and J are TRBV10-3 and TRBJ1-3; a possible D gene is TRBD1 (5 bases). The V end lost 4 bases, the J end lost 7 bases, and 8 bases lay between the germline ends. Germline values: CDR1 ENHRY, CDR2 SYGVKD. CDR3 size: 12 residues. The CDR3 loop reads CAISVGGNTIYF. In nucleotides, the CDR3 is TGTGCCATCAGTGTTGGGGGGAACACCATATATTTT.

The J gene is TRBJ2-1, the V gene TRBV2, with D unclear. The germline V gene encodes CDR1 SNHLY and CDR2 FYNNEI. This CDR3 contains 11 residues. With 4 bases removed from V and 6 bases from J, the gap between germline ends came to 4 bases. The CDR3 nucleotides are TGTGCCAGCAGTGGAACCAATGAGCAGTTCTTC. Translating gives CASSGTNEQFF.

The chain combines TRBV3-1 (or the pseudogene TRBV3-2) with TRBJ2-1; weak D call: TRBD1 (5 bases). The CDR3 spans 14 residues. V was shortened by 4 bases and J by 4 bases, with 11 bases between the two germline ends. Per germline, CDR1 LGHDT and CDR2 YNNKEL (reference sequence). The CDR3 loop reads CASSRWGKYNEQFF. DNA for the CDR3: TGTGCCAGCAGCCGATGGGGCAAATACAATGAGCAGTTCTTC.

This chain joins TRBV13 and TRBJ2-5; 8 bases agree with TRBD1. The V and J ends lost 6 bases and 0 bases, in that order; junction bases with no gene match: 6. Germline CDR1 reads PRHDT; CDR2 reads FYEKMQ (reference sequence). The CDR3 runs to 15 residues. DNA of the CDR3: TGTGCCAGCAGGTCACAGGGGGTAAACCAAGAGACCCAGTACTTC. Protein sequence: CASRSQGVNQETQYF.

The V and J genes are TRBV4-1 and TRBJ1-1, with D hard to call. Germline V lookup: CDR1 MGHRA, CDR2 YSYEKL. This CDR3 contains 18 residues. The germline V and J ends were trimmed by 0 bases and 0 bases, with 17 bases remaining between them. The CDR3 protein is CASSQDRLKAALNTEAFF. In DNA form, the CDR3 reads TGCGCCAGCAGCCAAGATCGGCTAAAGGCTGCCCTGAACACTGAAGCTTTCTTT.

J is TRBJ2-5 and V is TRBV6-1, with D possibly TRBD1 on 6 matching bases. The CDR3 has 15 amino acids. Germline-derived CDR1 and CDR2 are MNHNS and SASEGT. Trimming pared 3 bases from V and 5 bases from J, leaving 16 bases between. The CDR3 region is CASSDNSDRWETQYF. CDR3 in DNA: TGTGCCAGCAGTGACAATTCGGACAGATGGGAGACCCAGTACTTC.

The chain is built from TRBV10-3 and TRBJ2-7; D remains ambiguous. The CDR3 is made up of 13 amino acids. The V end was cut by 0 bases, the J end by 3 bases, with 6 bases between. Germline-derived CDR1 and CDR2 are ENHRY and SYGVKD. CDR3: CAISESWVYEQYF. For the CDR3, the DNA is TGTGCCATCAGTGAGTCGTGGGTCTACGAGCAGTACTTC.

The sample holds one count of this clone. V is TRBV6-5 and J is TRBJ1-5; 8 bases line up with TRBD1. V trimming: 8 bases; J trimming: 2 bases; junction bases outside the gene matches: 8. Germline CDR1 MNHEY, CDR2 SVGAGI. The CDR3 totals 15 residues. Here the CDR3 DNA reads TGTGCCAGCGCCTACGGACAGGGTCGCAATCAGCCCCAGCATTTT. As protein: CASAYGQGRNQPQHF.

The chain has TRBV27 and TRBJ1-6; D uncertain. CDR1 is MNHEY, CDR2 SMNVEV, per germline (reference sequence). Trimming took 2 bases from V and 6 from J, leaving 17 bases between them. The CDR3 runs 17 residues. The DNA of the CDR3 is TGTGCCAGCAGTTTAGAGGCCTTGAGGAATCCTAATTCACCCCTCCACTTT. Encoded protein: CASSLEALRNPNSPLHF.

The chain is built from TRBV4-1 and TRBJ1-1; D is perhaps TRBD1 (6 bases). V lost 3 bases to trimming and J lost 5 bases, with 13 bases between them. CDR1 is MGHRA, CDR2 YSYEKL, per germline. This CDR3 spans 14 amino acids. This CDR3 reads CASSHPKGGTEAFF. The DNA of the CDR3 is TGCGCCAGCAGCCATCCGAAGGGGGGGACTGAAGCTTTCTTT.

The J gene is TRBJ1-2, the V gene TRBV20-1; unclear D gene. With 5 bases removed from V and 8 bases from J, the gap between germline ends came to 12 bases. CDR3 size: 11 residues. CDR1 is DFQATT, CDR2 SNEGSKA, per germline (reference sequence). Here the CDR3 reads CSALEGSGYTF. For the CDR3, the DNA is TGCAGTGCTCTTGAGGGCTCGGGCTACACCTTC.

The chain employs TRBV5-1 and TRBJ1-3; D is unresolved. The length of the CDR3 is 14 residues. Per germline, CDR1 SGHRS and CDR2 YFSETQ. V lost 3 bases and J lost 2, with 9 bases in between. The CDR3 DNA reads as TGCGCCAGCAGCTGGAGGGAGACTGGAAACACCATATATTTT. Protein: CASSWRETGNTIYF.

The CDR3 sequence: CASSLPVGRGLNNEQFF. For the CDR3, the DNA is TGTGCCAGCAGTTTACCTGTTGGGCGGGGGTTGAACAATGAGCAGTTCTTC. This sequence joins TRBV28 and TRBJ2-1; 7 nucleotides agree with TRBD2. V gave up 2 bases and J gave up 5 bases; unmatched junction bases: 12. The CDR3 is 17 amino acids. Germline-derived CDR1 and CDR2 are MDHEN and SYDVKM.

This sequence joins TRBV7-3 and TRBJ2-7, with 10 bases identical to TRBD2. Germline V gene data show CDR1 as SGHTA and CDR2 as FQGTGA. V shed 5 bases and J 1 base; nucleotides not matched to a gene: 5. The CDR3 has 15 residues. CDR3 nucleotides: TGTGCCAGCAGCGCCCTAGCGGGGGAATCCTACGAGCAGTACTTC. Translating gives CASSALAGESYEQYF.

The chain couples TRBV5-1 to TRBJ1-1; possibly TRBD1 for D (5 bases). V shed 0 bases and J shed 4 bases, with 13 bases lying between them. This CDR3 spans 15 amino acids. CDR1 and CDR2 (germline): SGHRS, YFSETQ. CDR3 residues: CASSLVQQGGTEAFF. The CDR3 nucleotides are TGCGCCAGCAGCTTGGTTCAGCAGGGAGGCACTGAAGCTTTCTTT.

The genes are TRBV2 and TRBJ2-3, with 8 bases lining up with TRBD2. The CDR3 is 16 residues long. Losses at the gene ends were 6 bases for V and 5 bases for J; bases not matched to a gene: 13. Germline CDR1 is SNHLY and CDR2 is FYNNEI. CDR3 sequence: CASRIAGITQGDTQYF. DNA of the CDR3: TGTGCCAGCAGGATAGCGGGGATAACACAGGGAGATACGCAGTATTTT.

This clone was seen more than once but under ten times. This chain joins TRBV18 and TRBJ2-1; 10 nucleotides align to TRBD1. The CDR3 has 18 residues. CDR1 KGHSH and CDR2 LQKENI come from the germline V gene. Trimming cost V 3 bases and J 4 bases; bases outside gene matches: 12. Written as DNA, the CDR3 is TGTGCCAGCTCACCGGGACAGGGGACTGAGCTAGGGTACAATGAGCAGTTCTTC. Translated, it gives CASSPGQGTELGYNEQFF.

J is TRBJ2-5 and V is TRBV14; TRBD1 is a possible D gene (5 bases). CDR3 size: 13 residues. The germline CDR1 and CDR2 sequences are SGHDN and FVKESK. Trimming pared 6 bases from V and 4 bases from J, leaving 12 bases between. For the CDR3, the DNA is TGTGCCAGCAGAGGGGTTTTCGGAGAGACCCAGTACTTC. Its translation is CASRGVFGETQYF.

V and J are TRBV3-1 (or the pseudogene TRBV3-2) and TRBJ2-1; 8 positions agree with TRBD2. Germline trimming cut 2 bases from V and 4 bases from J; bases unmatched to any gene: 10. From germline, CDR1 is LGHDT and CDR2 YNNKEL (reference sequence). This CDR3 is 17 amino acids long. CDR3 in amino acids: CASSQKGGTRDYNEQFF. The CDR3 coding sequence is TGTGCCAGCAGCCAAAAGGGAGGGACTAGGGATTACAATGAGCAGTTCTTC.

A single count supports this clone. This chain links TRBV3-1 (or the pseudogene TRBV3-2) with TRBJ2-7; D call uncertain. V was shortened by 2 bases and J by 4 bases, with 6 bases between the two germline ends. The CDR3 spans 12 residues. Germline assignment: CDR1 LGHDT and CDR2 YNNKEL (reference sequence). Here the CDR3 reads CASSQSRYEQYF. DNA of the CDR3: TGTGCCAGCAGCCAAAGCAGGTACGAGCAGTACTTC.

This clone has just a few counts. The rearrangement joins TRBV7-2 to TRBJ1-2; tentatively, D is TRBD1 (5 bases). Germline V CDR1 and CDR2: SGHTA, FQGNSA. This CDR3 contains 13 residues. The V end was cut by 5 bases, the J end by 4 bases, with 11 bases between. DNA of the CDR3: TGTGCCAGCAGCCCAAGCGGGACCTATGGCTACACCTTC. Protein product: CASSPSGTYGYTF.

In its sample, this clone was seen a few times. The rearrangement uses TRBV11-2 and TRBJ2-1; weak D call: TRBD2 (5 bases). Germline V gene lookup returns CDR1 SGHAT and CDR2 FQNNGV. The CDR3 has 12 residues. V was trimmed by 0 bases and J by 14 bases, leaving 11 bases between them. CDR3 protein: CASSLDSSLEFF. CDR3 bases: TGTGCCAGCAGCTTAGATTCTAGCTTGGAGTTCTTC.

The chain is built from TRBV28 and TRBJ1-5; unclear D gene. V lost 3 bases to trimming and J lost 0 bases, with 15 bases between them. There are 17 residues in the CDR3. Germline-derived CDR1 and CDR2 are MDHEN and SYDVKM. The CDR3 sequence is CASSLLGATYSNQPQHF. CDR3 sequence (DNA): TGTGCCAGCAGTTTGTTGGGAGCGACTTATAGCAATCAGCCCCAGCATTTT.

The rearrangement links TRBV6-5 to TRBJ2-1; D is possibly TRBD2 (5 bases). The CDR3 spans 12 residues. The ends were cut back, 3 bases at V and 9 bases at J, with 9 bases in the middle. CDR1 is MNHEY and CDR2 is SVGAGI in the germline V gene. Written as DNA, the CDR3 is TGTGCCAGCAGTTATCTCCGGGGTGAGCAGTTCTTC. This gives the protein CASSYLRGEQFF.

The chain has TRBV6-6 and TRBJ2-7; 7 bases agree with TRBD1. The V gene end was trimmed by 8 bases and the J gene end by 3 bases; junction bases not matched to a gene: 10. The germline gives CDR1 MNHNY, CDR2 SVGAGI (reference sequence). The CDR3 is 14 residues long. The CDR3 DNA reads as TGTGCCAGCTCCCTGAAAGGGGGCGACTACGAGCAGTACTTC. This sequence encodes CASSLKGGDYEQYF.

J is TRBJ2-7 and V is TRBV12-3 or TRBV12-4; no clear D gene. The CDR3 consists of 13 residues. V lost 3 bases, J lost 7 bases, and 13 bases lay in between. CDR3 coding DNA: TGTGCCAGCAGTTTCGGGCACCAAGGGGAGCAGTACTTC. Translation gives CASSFGHQGEQYF.